This T cell receptor beta chain was sequenced for a study of shared T cell receptors in the human thymus. Using immunoSEQ multiplex PCR, the repertoire was profiled, and TCRdb retains in-frame clones only, with some absent. The sample lists hundreds of thousands of clones, more than 70% seen once, with about 0.0094% in the top ten. Germline CDR1 is LGHNA and CDR2 is YSLEER. Trimming cost V 0 bases and J 2 bases; bases outside gene matches: 2. This CDR3 is built from 16 residues. These same data were also listed under a study on human thymus T cells. That work contributes: Serving as donors were healthy Finnish infants, each of whom was having open corrective surgery for congenital heart defects. Resections removed during corrective heart surgery provided the thymus tissue used. V and J gene usage appeared biased in thymic and blood repertoires. Unrelated individuals had highly overlapping thymic repertoires, as reported in related research.

The chain carries TRBV4-3 and TRBJ2-5; 11 positions agree with TRBD2. Material: thymocytes. This receptor was obtained from a boy less than two years old with a congenital heart defect. The CDR3 coding sequence is TGCGCCAGCAGCCAAGATCTAGCGGGGGGACAAGAGACCCAGTACTTC. Encoded protein: CASSQDLAGGQETQYF.